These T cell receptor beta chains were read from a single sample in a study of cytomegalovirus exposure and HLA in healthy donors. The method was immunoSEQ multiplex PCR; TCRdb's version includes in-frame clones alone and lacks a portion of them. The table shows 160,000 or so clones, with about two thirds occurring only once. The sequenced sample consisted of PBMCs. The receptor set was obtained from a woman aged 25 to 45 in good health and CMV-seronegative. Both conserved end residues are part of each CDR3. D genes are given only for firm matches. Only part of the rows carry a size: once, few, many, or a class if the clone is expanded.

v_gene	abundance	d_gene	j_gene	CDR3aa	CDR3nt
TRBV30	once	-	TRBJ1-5	CAWNQGSNQPQHF	TGTGCCTGGAACCAGGGTAGCAATCAGCCCCAGCATTTT
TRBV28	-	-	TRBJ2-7	CASSGPRTQIEQYF	TGTGCCAGCAGTGGGCCGCGGACACAAATCGAGCAGTACTTC
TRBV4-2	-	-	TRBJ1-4	CASSQDYNNEKLFF	TGTGCCAGCAGCCAAGATTACAACAATGAAAAACTGTTTTTT
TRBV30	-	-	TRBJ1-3	CAWSSISGNTIYF	TGTGCCTGGAGTTCCATCTCTGGAAACACCATATATTTT
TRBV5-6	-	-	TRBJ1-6	CASSLSQGSLNSPLHF	TGTGCCAGCAGCTTGTCTCAGGGGAGTCTAAATTCACCCCTCCACTTT
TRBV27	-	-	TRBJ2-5	CASRQGETQYF	TGTGCCAGCAGGCAGGGAGAGACCCAGTACTTC
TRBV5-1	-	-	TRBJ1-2	CASSPWGETNYGYTF	TGCGCCAGCAGCCCCTGGGGGGAGACTAACTATGGCTACACCTTC
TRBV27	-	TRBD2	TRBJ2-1	CASSLLAGTTDEQFF	TGTGCCAGCAGTTTATTAGCGGGAACGACGGATGAGCAGTTCTTC
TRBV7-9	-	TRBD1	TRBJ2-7	CASSLAGTGESGEQYF	TGTGCCAGCAGCTTAGCGGGGACAGGGGAGTCGGGCGAGCAGTACTTC
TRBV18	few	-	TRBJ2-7	CASSPPLAGEQYF	TGTGCCAGCTCACCACCGCTAGCCGGCGAGCAGTACTTC
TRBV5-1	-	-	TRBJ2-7	CASSTRVGDEQYF	TGCGCCAGCAGCACCAGGGTCGGAGACGAGCAGTACTTC
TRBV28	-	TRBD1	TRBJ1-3	CASKGTAGSGNTIYF	TGTGCCAGCAAAGGGACAGCCGGCTCTGGAAACACCATATATTTT
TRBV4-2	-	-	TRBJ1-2	CASSQEGGGNYGYTF	TGTGCCAGCAGCCAAGAAGGTGGGGGGAACTATGGCTACACCTTC
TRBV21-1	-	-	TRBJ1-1	CASTPGQGRGMNTEAFF	TGTGCCAGCACCCCGGGACAGGGTAGGGGTATGAACACTGAAGCTTTCTTT